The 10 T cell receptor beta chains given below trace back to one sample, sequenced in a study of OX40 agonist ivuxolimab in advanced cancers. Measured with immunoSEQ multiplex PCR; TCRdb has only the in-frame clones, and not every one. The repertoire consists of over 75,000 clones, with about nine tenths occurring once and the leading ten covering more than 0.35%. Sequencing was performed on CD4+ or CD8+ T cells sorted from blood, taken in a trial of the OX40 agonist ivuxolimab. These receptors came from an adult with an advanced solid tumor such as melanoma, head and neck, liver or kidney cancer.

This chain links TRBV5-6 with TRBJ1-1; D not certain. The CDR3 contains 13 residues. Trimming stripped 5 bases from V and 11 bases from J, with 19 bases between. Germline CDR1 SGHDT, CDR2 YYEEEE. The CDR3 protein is CASRNWGTRSAFF. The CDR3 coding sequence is TGTGCCAGCAGGAATTGGGGTACTAGATCGGCTTTCTTT.

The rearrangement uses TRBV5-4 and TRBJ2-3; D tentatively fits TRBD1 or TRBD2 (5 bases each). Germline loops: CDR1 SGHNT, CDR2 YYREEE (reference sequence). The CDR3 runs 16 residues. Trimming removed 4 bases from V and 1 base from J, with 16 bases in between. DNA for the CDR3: TGTGCCAGCAGCCTGGGTACCCAGGGACGCACAGATACGCAGTATTTT. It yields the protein CASSLGTQGRTDTQYF.

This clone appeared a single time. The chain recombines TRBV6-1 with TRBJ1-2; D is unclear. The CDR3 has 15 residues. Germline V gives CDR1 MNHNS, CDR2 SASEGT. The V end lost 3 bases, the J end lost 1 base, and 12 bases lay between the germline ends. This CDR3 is CASSETLSDNYGYTF. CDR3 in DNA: TGTGCCAGCAGTGAGACCCTGTCGGATAACTATGGCTACACCTTC.

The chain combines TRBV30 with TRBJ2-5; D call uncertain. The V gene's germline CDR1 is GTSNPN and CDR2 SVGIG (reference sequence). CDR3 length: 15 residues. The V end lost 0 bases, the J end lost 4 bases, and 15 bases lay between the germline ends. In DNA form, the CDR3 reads TGTGCCTGGAGTGTAGGAGCCGGGTTGGGAGAGACCCAGTACTTC. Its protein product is CAWSVGAGLGETQYF.

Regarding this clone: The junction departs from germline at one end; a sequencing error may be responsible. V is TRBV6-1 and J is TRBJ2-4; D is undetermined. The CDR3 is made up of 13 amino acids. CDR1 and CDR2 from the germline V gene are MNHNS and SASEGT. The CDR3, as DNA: TGTGCCAGCAGTGAAGCGAAGGGAAACGTTCAGTACTTC. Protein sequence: CASSEAKGNVQYF.

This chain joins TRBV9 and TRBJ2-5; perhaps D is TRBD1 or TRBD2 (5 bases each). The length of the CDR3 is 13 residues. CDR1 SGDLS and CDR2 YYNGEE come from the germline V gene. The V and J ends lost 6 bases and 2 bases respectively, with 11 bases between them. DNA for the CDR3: TGTGCCAGCAACCGGGGCAGTCAAGAGACCCAGTACTTC. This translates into CASNRGSQETQYF. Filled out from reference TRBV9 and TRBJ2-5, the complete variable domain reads DSGVTQTPKHLITATGQRVTLRCSPRSGDLSVYWYQQSLDQGLQFLIQYYNGEERAKGNILERFSAQQFPDLHSELNLSSLELGDSALYFCASNRGSQETQYFGPGTRLLVL.

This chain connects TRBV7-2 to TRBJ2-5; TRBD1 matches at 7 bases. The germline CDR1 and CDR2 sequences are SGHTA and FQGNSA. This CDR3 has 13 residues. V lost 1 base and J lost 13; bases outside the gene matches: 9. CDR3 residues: CASSLEQGLLWYF. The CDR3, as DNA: TGTGCCAGCAGCTTAGAACAGGGGCTCCTCTGGTACTTC.

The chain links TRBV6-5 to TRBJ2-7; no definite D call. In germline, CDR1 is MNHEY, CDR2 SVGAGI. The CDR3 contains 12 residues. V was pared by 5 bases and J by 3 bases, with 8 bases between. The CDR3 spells CASSGWGYEQYF. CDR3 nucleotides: TGTGCCAGCAGTGGTTGGGGCTACGAGCAGTACTTC.

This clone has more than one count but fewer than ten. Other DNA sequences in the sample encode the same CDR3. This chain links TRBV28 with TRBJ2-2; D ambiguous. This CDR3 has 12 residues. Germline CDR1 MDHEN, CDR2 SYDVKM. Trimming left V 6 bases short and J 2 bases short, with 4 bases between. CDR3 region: CASRTNTGELFF. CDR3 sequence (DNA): TGTGCCAGCAGGACTAACACCGGGGAGCTGTTTTTT.

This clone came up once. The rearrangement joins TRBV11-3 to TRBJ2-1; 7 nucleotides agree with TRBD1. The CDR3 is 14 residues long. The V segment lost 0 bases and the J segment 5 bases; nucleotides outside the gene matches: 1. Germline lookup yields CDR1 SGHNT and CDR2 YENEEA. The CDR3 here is CASSLETGNNEQFF. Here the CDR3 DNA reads TGTGCCAGCAGCTTAGAGACAGGGAACAATGAGCAGTTCTTC.